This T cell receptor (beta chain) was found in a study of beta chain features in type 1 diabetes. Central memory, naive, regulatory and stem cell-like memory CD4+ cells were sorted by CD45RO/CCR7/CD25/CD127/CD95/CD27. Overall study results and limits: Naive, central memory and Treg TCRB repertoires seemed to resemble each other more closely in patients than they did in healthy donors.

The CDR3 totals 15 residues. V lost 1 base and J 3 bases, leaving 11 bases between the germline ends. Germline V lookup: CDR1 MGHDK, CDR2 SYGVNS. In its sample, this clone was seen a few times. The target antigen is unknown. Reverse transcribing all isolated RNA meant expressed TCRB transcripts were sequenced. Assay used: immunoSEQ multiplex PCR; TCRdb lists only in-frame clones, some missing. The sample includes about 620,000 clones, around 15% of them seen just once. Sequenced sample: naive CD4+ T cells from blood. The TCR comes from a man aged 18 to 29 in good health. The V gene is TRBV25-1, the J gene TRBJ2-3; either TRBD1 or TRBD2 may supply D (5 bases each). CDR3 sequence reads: CASSEWGGGTDTQYF. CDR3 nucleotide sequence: TGTGCCAGCAGTGAATGGGGTGGGGGAACAGATACGCAGTATTTT. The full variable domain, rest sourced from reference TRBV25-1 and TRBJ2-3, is EADIYQTPRYLVIGTGKKITLECSQTMGHDKMYWYQQDPGMELHLIHYSYGVNSTEKGDLSSESTVSRIRTEHFPLTLESARPSHTSQYLCASSEWGGGTDTQYFGPGTRLTVL.